This T cell receptor (beta chain) was observed in a study of cytomegalovirus exposure and HLA in healthy donors. Regarding the study as a whole: The authors assumed roughly uniform sequencing depth across donors for presence/absence analyses. The likely explanation for a cluster of highly shared sequence variants was sequencing artifact. Analysis performed later showed TCR beta chains linked to HLA being more clonally expanded than equally common others. As a later analysis showed, a missense DCLRE1C variant was linked to trimming of TCR beta V- and J-genes.

On this clone itself: What it recognizes is unknown.

The PCR had 60 Vbeta and 13 Jbeta primers. Using immunoSEQ multiplex PCR, the repertoire was profiled, and TCRdb retains in-frame clones only, with some absent. This sample has approximately 170,000 clones; approximately 81% occur once, and the top ten carry 1%. Germline CDR1 and CDR2: SGHRS and YFSETQ. The ends were cut back, 4 bases at V and 0 bases at J, with 13 bases in the middle. The CDR3 loop spans 16 amino acids. The chain carries TRBV5-1 and TRBJ2-2, with D possibly being TRBD1 (6 bases). Sequencing input: PBMCs. The sequence derives from a boy aged 2 to 10 in good health and CMV-seronegative. The CDR3 DNA sequence: TGCGCCAGCAGCATATTGAGACAGGCGAACACCGGGGAGCTGTTTTTT. Protein sequence: CASSILRQANTGELFF.